One and the same sample provided the 4 T cell receptor beta chains below, sequenced in a study of shared clonotypes between healthy human individuals. The method was immunoSEQ multiplex PCR; TCRdb's version includes in-frame clones alone and lacks a portion of them. The table has roughly 2 million clones, about 95% seen once; the top ten hold around 1.1%. Selected positively for CCR7 and CD45RO-negative, naive CD8 cells excluded terminally differentiated effector memory CD45RA+ cells. The source material was naive CD8+ T cells sorted from blood. The receptors were gathered from a man in his late teens or twenties in good health.

This chain connects TRBV19 to TRBJ1-5; 7 bases match TRBD1. V lost 6 bases, J lost 2 bases, and 7 bases stayed unmatched. Germline V gene lookup returns CDR1 LNHDA and CDR2 SQIVND (reference sequence). This CDR3 region has 15 residues. The CDR3 DNA reads TGTGCCAGTAGAGACAGGGTCGTGGGCAATCAGCCCCAGCATTTT. It translates to CASRDRVVGNQPQHF.

Concerning this clone: Other DNA sequences within the sample encode an identical CDR3. The chain carries TRBV28 and TRBJ2-7; D ambiguous. Germline CDR1 reads MDHEN; CDR2 reads SYDVKM. This CDR3 has 15 residues. V was shortened by 7 bases and J by 0 bases, with 16 bases between the two germline ends. In DNA form, the CDR3 reads TGTGCCAGCAACCCGACCCTAACGAGCTCCTACGAGCAGTACTTC. This gives the protein CASNPTLTSSYEQYF.

The chain joins TRBV4-3 to TRBJ1-3; D unclear. The CDR3 extends over 15 amino acids. CDR1 and CDR2 (germline): LGHNA, YSLEER. The V end lost 2 bases, the J end lost 2 bases, and 10 bases lay between the germline ends. For the CDR3, the DNA is TGCGCCAGCAGCCAATCGACGGGAACTGGAAACACCATATATTTT. Amino acids: CASSQSTGTGNTIYF.

This chain uses TRBV25-1 with TRBJ1-3; D gene ambiguous. Trimming removed 5 bases at V and 0 bases at J, with 14 bases between. The CDR3 consists of 16 residues. CDR1 is MGHDK, CDR2 SYGVNS, per germline. The CDR3 is CASSFRLGDSGNTIYF. As DNA, the CDR3 is TGTGCCAGCAGTTTCAGACTCGGAGACTCTGGAAACACCATATATTTT.